This TCR beta chain was identified during a study of blood T cell repertoires in COVID-19. After removal of 5 bases from V and 7 bases from J, the junction contained 9 bases not matched to a gene. Germline CDR1 reads SGHTA; CDR2 reads FQGNSA. CDR3 size: 15 residues. TCRdb's table, derived via immunoSEQ multiplex PCR, lists solely in-frame clones and lacks some. The sample yields around 250,000 clones, 65% to 85% seen once. The sequence was collected from a middle-aged woman who had recovered from COVID-19. The sequenced material came from peripheral blood. This chain joins TRBV7-2 and TRBJ2-2; 8 nucleotides match TRBD2. In nucleotides, the CDR3 is TGTGCCAGCAGCCGGGGGGGCCAGGGAGGCGGGGAGCTGTTTTTT. It is translated as CASSRGGQGGGELFF.